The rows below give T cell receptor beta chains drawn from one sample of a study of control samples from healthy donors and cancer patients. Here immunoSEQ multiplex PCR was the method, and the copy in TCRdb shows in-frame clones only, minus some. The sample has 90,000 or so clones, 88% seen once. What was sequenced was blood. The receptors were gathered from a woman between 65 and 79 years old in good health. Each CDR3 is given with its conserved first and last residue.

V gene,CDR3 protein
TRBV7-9,CASSTGQGASGNTIYF
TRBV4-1,CASSQSWGSVQPQHF
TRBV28,CASRRGGTGAEQYF
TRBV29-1,CSGGGTGIGGELFF
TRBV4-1,CASSQDLEGRQPQHF
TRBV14,CASSSGPINEKLFF
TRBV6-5,CATRRDGTLYNEQFF
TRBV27,CASSSPGTGIYGYTF
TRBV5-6,CASSSLGQGYEQYF
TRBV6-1,CASKLAGITDTQYF
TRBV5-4,CASSPGTGGRYGYTF
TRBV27,CASNSGRAGTGELFF
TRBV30,CAWRLAGFYNEQFF
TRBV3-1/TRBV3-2,CASSQEWGTGELFF
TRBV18,CASSPQSSGNTIYF
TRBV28,CASSTQGDEQYF
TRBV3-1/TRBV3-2,CASSPGQVGTQYF
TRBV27,CASSFRDSRSPSF
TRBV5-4,CASSPPSGRTYEQYF
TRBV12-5,CASGDRTSYEQYF
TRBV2,CASSEGGGDNEQFF
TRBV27,CASSLQGAVNTEAFF
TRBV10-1,CARSEGANYTF
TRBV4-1,CASSQDSTGTPLRDTEAFF
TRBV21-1,CASSPGQAGETQYF
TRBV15,CATSRGQGRRSTDTQYF
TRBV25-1,CASSESPRNSPLHF
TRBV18,CASSLQGSEAFF
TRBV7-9,CASSLSISTGELFF
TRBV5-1,CASSPTGQDQPQHF
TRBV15,CATSSDYNQPQHF
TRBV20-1,CSASTGGPSTDTQYF
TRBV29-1,CSASTGTNSPLHF
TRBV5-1,CASSLGGADQPQHF
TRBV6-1,CASSDAGAVTDTQYF
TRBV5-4,CASSSRSYNEQFF
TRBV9,CASTITGRADGELFF
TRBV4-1,CASSQDEDTIYF
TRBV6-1,CASSEHRGEKLFF
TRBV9,CASSLVGALYNEQFF
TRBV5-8,CASSPGHSSNQPQHF
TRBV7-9,CASSPLGTGELFF
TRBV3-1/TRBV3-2,CASSQEISGAYNEQFF
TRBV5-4,CASSLGTGLSGTNEKLFF
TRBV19,CASNHRGPSSYNSPLHF
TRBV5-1,CASSLGQENTEAFF
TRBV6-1,CASSEYRPNSGNTIYF
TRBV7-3,CASSTGTKNEKLFF
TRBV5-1,CASSFTGTAGELFF
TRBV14,CASSQDWGGENIQYF
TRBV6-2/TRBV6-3,CASSYPPTGTDTQYF